These 14 T cell receptor beta chains share one sample of origin, sequenced in a study of T cell repertoires in cytomegalovirus infection (dated by TCRdb to 2018 to 2020). The sample was run on an Illumina HiSeq 1500. TCRdb reworked the public reads: Q25 trimming with fastp, MiXCR clone assembly, productive beta chains retained. Each CDR3 protein appears once, grouped with its most common genes and DNA. Across this sample there are 550,000 to 850,000 distinct CDR3 sequences, with around a third seen only once. In total, the top ten clones hold roughly 20% of the sample. The antigens these receptors bind are not known. The treatment or condition label for this specimen denotes: in vitro stimulation with specific CMV peptide epitopes to enrich CMV-specific T cells. Sample: cultured PBMCs, taken from culture after CMV antigen stimulation. Source of these receptors: a human donor in good health (CMV status not recorded). Some clones in this sample may be carry-over from other donors' samples.

The gene calls are TRBV6-8 and TRBJ1-2, with D unresolved. The CDR3 has 13 amino acids. Trimming left V 5 bases short and J 3 bases short, with 10 bases between. Germline assignment: CDR1 MNHGY and CDR2 SAAAGT. The CDR3 nucleotides are TGTGCCAGCAGTCGAGCCATCCACTATGGCTACACCTTC. Its protein is CASSRAIHYGYTF.

The chain uses TRBV2 and TRBJ2-3, with D perhaps matching TRBD2 (6 bases). V dropped 8 bases and J dropped 6 bases, with 15 bases sitting between them. Looked up from germline, CDR1 is SNHLY and CDR2 is FYNNEI. This CDR3 contains 13 residues. The CDR3 reads CASAREGRDTQYF. In DNA form, the CDR3 reads TGTGCCAGCGCGCGGGAAGGGAGGGATACGCAGTATTTT.

The CDR3 is CASSQGRQANGELFF. The CDR3 DNA reads as TGTGCCAGCAGCCAAGGCCGACAGGCTAACGGGGAGCTGTTTTTT. The chain has TRBV14 and TRBJ2-2, with D possibly TRBD1 on 6 matching bases. The V and J ends lost 1 base and 7 bases respectively, with 13 bases between them. Germline values: CDR1 SGHDN, CDR2 FVKESK. The CDR3 covers 15 residues. The full variable domain, with the rest looked up from reference TRBV14 and TRBJ2-2, is EAGVTQFPSHSVIEKGQTVTLRCDPISGHDNLYWYRRVMGKEIKFLLHFVKESKQDESGMPNNRFLAERTGGTYSTLKVQPAELEDSGVYFCASSQGRQANGELFFGEGSRLTVL.

This clonotype was picked up a small number of times. The rearrangement joins TRBV2 to TRBJ1-5; the D gene is possibly TRBD1 (5 bases). The V end lost 7 bases, the J end lost 3 bases, and 13 bases lay between the germline ends. CDR1 and CDR2 (germline): SNHLY, FYNNEI. The CDR3 extends over 14 amino acids. The DNA of the CDR3 is TGTGCCAGCAAGGCGGGACTTCTCAATCAGCCCCAGCATTTT. The encoded protein is CASKAGLLNQPQHF.

The V call is TRBV20-1, the J call TRBJ2-1, with 11 positions matching TRBD2. CDR3 length: 16 residues. The germline V gene encodes CDR1 DFQATT and CDR2 SNEGSKA (reference sequence). V lost 1 base and J lost 4; bases outside the gene matches: 6. CDR3 sequence (DNA): TGCAGTGCTAGAGCTAGCGGGGGGCCCCCGTACAATGAGCAGTTCTTC. Translating gives CSARASGGPPYNEQFF.

This clonotype was observed many times. J is TRBJ1-2 and V is TRBV4-1, with D uncertain. The CDR3 loop spans 15 amino acids. The germline V and J ends were trimmed by 0 bases and 5 bases, with 13 bases remaining between them. Germline assignment: CDR1 MGHRA and CDR2 YSYEKL. The CDR3 nucleotides read TGCGCCAGCAGCCAAGAAGGGCAGACAAGTTATGGCTACACCTTC. Its protein product is CASSQEGQTSYGYTF.

This chain links TRBV5-8 with TRBJ2-3, with 8 bases fitting TRBD1. Germline values: CDR1 SGHTS, CDR2 YDEGEE. This CDR3 contains 14 residues. V shed 2 bases, J shed 4 bases, and the junction held 3 bases outside the gene matches. CDR3 DNA sequence: TGTGCCAGCAGCTTCCACAGGGGGTCAGATACGCAGTATTTT. Translated, it gives CASSFHRGSDTQYF.

This clonotype was detected once. This rearrangement joins TRBV20-1 to TRBJ2-1; D remains ambiguous. There are 10 residues in the CDR3. The V gene lost 6 bases and the J gene lost 6 bases, with 6 bases spanning the gap. Per germline, CDR1 DFQATT and CDR2 SNEGSKA (reference sequence). CDR3: CSAPLNEQFF. The CDR3 nucleotides are TGCAGTGCCCCCCTCAATGAGCAGTTCTTC.

The chain links TRBV7-2 to TRBJ2-3; D unclear. This CDR3 has 14 amino acids. Looked up from germline, CDR1 is SGHTA and CDR2 is FQGNSA. Between the trimmed V and J ends, which lost 3 bases and 0 bases, there was a span of 7 bases. CDR3 sequence: CASSFLTSTDTQYF. In nucleotides, the CDR3 is TGTGCCAGCAGCTTCTTAACAAGCACAGATACGCAGTATTTT.

The chain combines TRBV7-2 with TRBJ2-7; D gene unclear. This CDR3 has 16 residues. Germline V CDR1 and CDR2: SGHTA, FQGNSA. V dropped 1 base and J dropped 0 bases, with 13 bases sitting between them. DNA for the CDR3: TGTGCCAGCAGCTTAGGTGGGCGGCGGACCTCCTACGAGCAGTACTTC. It encodes CASSLGGRRTSYEQYF.

This clonotype was observed a single time. The chain combines TRBV27 with TRBJ2-1, with 9 positions matching TRBD2. V shed 6 bases, J shed 7 bases, and the junction held 10 bases outside the gene matches. This CDR3 contains 15 residues. The germline V gene encodes CDR1 MNHEY and CDR2 SMNVEV (reference sequence). CDR3 residues: CASSHGGGAWNEQFF. CDR3 nucleotide sequence: TGTGCCAGCAGCCATGGCGGGGGGGCGTGGAATGAGCAGTTCTTC.

The genes are TRBV20-1 and TRBJ2-1; D possibly corresponds to TRBD1 (5 bases). Trimming took 1 base from V and 4 from J, leaving 11 bases between them. This CDR3 has 14 residues. Germline CDR1 and CDR2: DFQATT and SNEGSKA (reference sequence). The CDR3 is CSARGTRGYNEQFF. CDR3 bases: TGCAGTGCTAGAGGGACAAGGGGTTACAATGAGCAGTTCTTC.

This clonotype was observed at least ten times. CDR3 amino acids: CASSGGWQPQHF. The CDR3 region has the DNA TGTGCCAGCTCTGGGGGTTGGCAGCCCCAGCATTTT. The chain is built from TRBV7-2 and TRBJ1-5; tentative D call: TRBD1 (5 bases). Trimming took 8 bases from V and 7 from J, leaving 12 bases between them. The CDR3 covers 12 residues. Germline loops: CDR1 SGHTA, CDR2 FQGNSA.

This sequence joins TRBV27 and TRBJ2-4; D may be TRBD2 (5 bases). This CDR3 has 16 residues. V was clipped by 3 bases and J by 1 base, with 13 bases between them. The V gene's germline CDR1 is MNHEY and CDR2 SMNVEV (reference sequence). The CDR3 spells CASSFSASLAKNIQYF. In nucleotides, the CDR3 is TGTGCCAGCAGTTTCTCGGCTAGCTTGGCCAAAAACATTCAGTACTTC.